This entry describes one TCR beta chain. There are many counts of this clonotype. This receptor's antigen is unknown. No qualities accompany the bases; no much larger clone lies one base away. This sample stems from a study of regulatory T cells in long-lasting Graves disease (dated by TCRdb to the early 2020s). Looking at the study overall: Newly diagnosed Graves' disease patients had taken antithyroid drugs for less than 3 months. Persistent Graves' disease patients were compared with newly diagnosed Graves' disease patients by peripheral blood TCR sequencing and RNA sequencing. The study was conducted in China and was registered as a clinical trial. TCR sequencing covered around 13 persistent and approximately 20 newly diagnosed Graves' disease patients, approximately 33 samples in total.

The time point label, as the study defines it: newly diagnosed GD, antithyroid drugs for less than 3 months. For both TCR sequencing and RNA sequencing, RNA was extracted from PBMCs using TRIzol. The diagnosis of Graves' disease was made according to American Thyroid Association guidelines. Patients for the study were recruited at an endocrinology department in Xi'an, China. Each patient gave around 9 milliliters of peripheral blood, collected in an EDTA anticoagulant tube. Ficoll Paque Plus density gradient separation was used to isolate PBMCs, and no further T cell sorting was performed. RNA quality was checked with an Agilent 2100 Bioanalyzer and agarose gel, and concentration with a NanoDrop 2000. The method behind the library was multiplex PCR. Data came from an Illumina HiSeq 4000. iRepertoire HTBI primers and Arm-PCR amplification of CDR3 regions were used to construct TCR beta libraries. Before sequencing, the PCR products underwent gel purification. Concerning the study's data processing: Gene usage analysis of CDR3 amino acid clonotypes used the approximately 62 TRBV and 11 to 15 TRBJ segments found across samples. COPE and FqMerger were used to merge the filtered high-quality paired reads into contigs. BLAST was used to align contigs to IMGT TRBV, TRBD and TRBJ reference genes, with CDR3 defined following IMGT. Any clonotype with a frequency above 0.1% was classified as a highly expanded clone. Shannon entropy was used to measure repertoire diversity, and the Gini coefficient was used to measure V-J evenness. A clonotype was considered public if more than one individual shared it. TCRdb's own reprocessing of the public reads used fastp at Q25 and MiXCR and kept productive beta chains. Here each entry gathers all rows of one CDR3 protein and keeps the most common genes and DNA. Here the V and J calls rest on TCRdb's processing, not on the authors' analysis. Within this sample are 520,000 or so distinct CDR3 sequences, with around 12% of them counted one time only. The leading ten clones occupy almost 9% of the sample.

Ends trimmed: V by 3 bases, J by 3 bases; bases unmatched to a gene: 8. Spanning cysteine to phenylalanine, the CDR3 consists of 15 amino acids. Here the CDR3 DNA is all that survives: 45 bases in frame from base 1. The germline V gene (reference sequence) gives CDR1 as SGHKS and CDR2 as YYEKEE. Study-wide findings and limitations: The authors acknowledged the small sample size as a limitation that may reduce accuracy. Lower TCR Shannon entropy and fewer highly expanded clones were observed in persistent Graves' disease patients than in newly diagnosed patients, which suggested clonal expansion. Sequencing and analysis were restricted to the TCR beta chain. A larger number of public clonotypes was shared among persistent patients (over 2,500) than among newly diagnosed patients (roughly 930). Because the primary lesion, thyroid tissue, could not be accessed, the study looked at peripheral blood alone. TRBV28, TRBJ1-2 and TRBJ2-5 were preferentially used in persistent disease, while TRBV20-1 and TRBJ2-1 were favored in newly diagnosed disease.

The sample also formed part of further work on T cells in Graves' hyperthyroidism and ophthalmopathy. The second source states: Stable Graves' hyperthyroidism was defined as no progression to ophthalmopathy during 18 months of follow-up. Hyperthyroidism patients were aged 18 to 65 years and newly diagnosed, with disease duration of less than 2 months. Exclusion was applied to patients with uncontrolled infections, other autoimmune diseases, pregnancy or lactation. Diagnoses relied on clinical symptoms, serum thyroxine and TRAb, thyroid ultrasound and orbital computed tomography. The TCR CDR3 was subjected to a first round of RT-PCR using the HTBI primer set and the Qiagen OneStep RT-PCR kit. Most expanded thyroid clonotypes (frequency above 0.001) were also found in blood, which suggests that blood repertoires may mirror thyroid immune responses. A model built on a 13 V-J signature distinguished ophthalmopathy from stable hyperthyroidism, reaching about 89% sensitivity and 81.08% specificity in cross-validation and 80%/75% in testing. In validation, the model predicted progression to ophthalmopathy a median of roughly six months before onset, with approximately 68% sensitivity and more than 72% specificity. A discovery cohort of roughly 100 patients, 43 with Graves' ophthalmopathy and 55 to 60 with stable Graves' hyperthyroidism, was used to find distinguishing TCR V-J signatures. Whether ophthalmopathy could be predicted prospectively was tested in an independent validation cohort made up of 18 to 20 hyperthyroidism patients plus 17 patients who later progressed to ophthalmopathy. The approximately 90 discovery patients were divided at random into training and test sets in a 7:3 ratio. In addition, the study compared T-cell repertoires in thyroid tissue and in blood from six Graves' hyperthyroidism patients. Following sampling, methimazole starting at 30 mg daily was given to hyperthyroidism patients, and high-dose intravenous methylprednisolone was given to ophthalmopathy patients. A second multiplex PCR round built the libraries, followed by size selection and purification. Paired-end sequencing of the libraries was performed with 100 bp reads on an Illumina HiSeq2000. SOAPnuke was used to process the raw data, with reads discarded if the reads contained adapters or uncalled bases, had a mean Phred below 15, or lacked an exact constant-primer or identifier match. COPE v1.2.5 was used to merge the high-quality paired reads, and each unique nucleotide sequence was defined as a clonotype. MiTCR v1.1 was used to align clonotypes to the IMGT TRBV, TRBD and TRBJ reference segments. The analysis included only V-J combinations with a frequency above 0.0001, which together covered around 99% of the repertoires. The TCS score was defined as F50 (clonal expansion) divided by E x V (chaos), with BLOSUM62-based TCRdist calculated between CDR3 peptides within each V-J. Welch's t-statistics and random forest reduced just over 500 V-J features to roughly 13, which were used in a naive Bayes classifier (R e1071). No statistical method was used to fix the sample size in advance, and group allocation was not hidden from the investigators. TCR Vbeta CDR3 sequencing of approximately 140 peripheral blood samples (over 40 ophthalmopathy, 70 to 85 hyperthyroidism and 17 progressor patients) is reported in the paper.

The TCR sequence derives from a young woman with Graves disease. Donor details come from another sample of the same person, matched by shared clones. Material: peripheral blood mononuclear cells (PBMCs), obtained at new diagnosis, from a patient treated with antithyroid drugs. Recombination linked TRBV5-5 to TRBJ1-2; TRBD1 aligns with 7 central bases. The base sequence is TGTGCCAGCAGCTCGGGGACAGAGCGTGACTATGGCTACACCTTC. This codes for CASSSGTERDYGYTF.